One sample yielded the 17 T cell receptor beta chains listed below, sequenced in a study of cytomegalovirus exposure and HLA in healthy donors. The PCR made use of 60 Vbeta and 13 Jbeta primers. Data came from immunoSEQ multiplex PCR; TCRdb stores just in-frame clones and leaves some out. The sample has around 260,000 clones; 80% are singletons. Sequencing used PBMCs. These receptors were collected from a girl aged 2-10 years in good health and CMV-seronegative.

The chain carries TRBV28 and TRBJ1-2; the match to TRBD1 covers 7 bases. CDR1 and CDR2 (germline): MDHEN, SYDVKM. J lost 4 bases, V lost 3 bases, and 8 bases had no gene match. The CDR3 is 15 residues long. DNA for the CDR3: TGTGCCAGCAGTTTCGCCAGACAGGGTCGCTATGGCTACACCTTC. Translated: CASSFARQGRYGYTF.

This clone was recorded a few times. The chain has TRBV28 and TRBJ1-2, with 10 positions matching TRBD1. V was clipped by 6 bases and J by 3 bases; unmatched bases: 10. CDR1 and CDR2 from the germline V gene are MDHEN and SYDVKM. This CDR3 is 16 amino acids long. This chain's CDR3 is CASSITGQGGYYGYTF. The DNA of the CDR3 is TGTGCCAGCAGCATCACCGGACAGGGGGGATACTATGGCTACACCTTC.

This chain connects TRBV18 to TRBJ2-2; TRBD2 matches at 9 bases. Germline CDR1 and CDR2: KGHSH and LQKENI. This CDR3 is built from 14 residues. The ends lost 3 bases at V and 6 bases at J; junction bases unmatched: 2. CDR3 sequence: CASSPVAGAGELFF. The CDR3 DNA reads TGTGCCAGCTCACCGGTAGCGGGGGCCGGGGAGCTGTTTTTT.

The CDR3 sequence: CASSLPQSGNTIYF. The DNA for the CDR3 is TGTGCCAGCAGTTTACCACAATCCGGAAACACCATATATTTT. This chain connects TRBV28 to TRBJ1-3, with D unresolved. Germline CDR1 is MDHEN and CDR2 is SYDVKM. Deletions cut 2 bases from V and 4 bases from J, with 9 bases between. This CDR3 has 14 amino acids.

The V and J genes are TRBV6-5 and TRBJ1-1; maybe TRBD1 (5 bases). The CDR3 runs 15 residues. The ends were cut back, 2 bases at V and 1 base at J, with 11 bases in the middle. Germline CDR1 reads MNHEY; CDR2 reads SVGAGI. The CDR3 nucleotides are TGTGCCAGCAGTTACCTCGGGGGGGGGAACACTGAAGCTTTCTTT. Translation gives CASSYLGGGNTEAFF.

Only one count was recorded for this clone. The chain employs TRBV6-1 and TRBJ1-1; D call uncertain. Germline CDR1 and CDR2: MNHNS and SASEGT. This CDR3 spans 16 amino acids. The V end was cut by 2 bases, the J end by 3 bases, with 16 bases between. CDR3 sequence reads: CASSEFRWRADTEAFF. CDR3 nucleotides: TGTGCCAGCAGTGAATTCAGGTGGCGGGCCGACACTGAAGCTTTCTTT.

The chain couples TRBV5-1 to TRBJ2-5, with TRBD1 identical over 7 bases. The germline gives CDR1 SGHRS, CDR2 YFSETQ. The CDR3 length is 14 residues. J was trimmed by 5 bases and V by 4 bases; bases with no gene match: 8. For the CDR3, the DNA is TGCGCCAGCAGCCAAACAGGGGCGGCGGAGACCCAGTACTTC. Protein: CASSQTGAAETQYF.

Only a few counts were recorded for this clone. The chain is built from TRBV7-8 and TRBJ2-1; 10 bases line up with TRBD2. The CDR3 extends over 16 amino acids. V was clipped by 4 bases and J by 7 bases; unmatched bases: 10. Per germline, CDR1 SGHVS and CDR2 FQNEAQ. CDR3 in amino acids: CASSSKRGGTWNEQFF. The CDR3 DNA is TGTGCCAGCAGCTCAAAGCGGGGGGGGACCTGGAATGAGCAGTTCTTC. Combining the CDR3 with reference TRBV7-8 and TRBJ2-1 gives the whole variable domain GAGVSQSPRYKVAKRGQDVALRCDPISGHVSLFWYQQALGQGPEFLTYFQNEAQLDKSGLPSDRFFAERPEGSVSTLKIQRTQQEDSAVYLCASSSKRGGTWNEQFFGPGTRLTVL.

V and J are TRBV7-6 and TRBJ2-1, with TRBD2 as a possible D gene (6 bases). V lost 5 bases to trimming and J lost 6 bases, with 17 bases between them. The CDR3 runs 15 residues. Germline V gene lookup returns CDR1 SGHVS and CDR2 FNYEAQ. The CDR3 reads CASSQLAGLSNEQFF. CDR3 DNA: TGTGCCAGCAGCCAGTTGGCGGGGCTCAGCAATGAGCAGTTCTTC.

The V gene is TRBV2, the J gene TRBJ1-2, with D possibly matching TRBD1 (5 bases). CDR3 size: 14 residues. CDR1 and CDR2 (germline): SNHLY, FYNNEI. Trimming took 5 bases from V and 4 from J, leaving 14 bases between them. CDR3 sequence reads: CASSRTGFSYGYTF. DNA of the CDR3: TGTGCCAGCAGTCGAACAGGTTTCTCCTATGGCTACACCTTC.

The V call is TRBV7-3, the J call TRBJ2-3; 7 positions match TRBD2. The CDR3 extends over 14 amino acids. CDR1 is SGHTA, CDR2 FQGTGA, per germline. V dropped 3 bases and J dropped 5; count of bases not matched to a gene: 5. CDR3 nucleotide sequence: TGTGCCAGCAGCTTCGCGGGGGTGGAAGATACGCAGTATTTT. This gives the protein CASSFAGVEDTQYF.

This sequence joins TRBV7-3 and TRBJ1-1; D gene uncertain. V gave up 8 bases and J gave up 1 base, with 11 bases separating them. Germline CDR1 and CDR2: SGHTA and FQGTGA. CDR3 length: 13 residues. The DNA of the CDR3 is TGTGCCAGCTCGCGACACTCGAACACTGAAGCTTTCTTT. Protein sequence: CASSRHSNTEAFF.

V gene TRBV6-5 combines with J gene TRBJ1-4, with a tentative D call TRBD1 (5 bases). Germline assignment: CDR1 MNHEY and CDR2 SVGAGI. The CDR3 loop spans 13 amino acids. V lost 5 bases to trimming and J lost 8 bases, with 12 bases between them. The CDR3 DNA reads TGTGCCAGCAGTACGCAGGGTTGGGAAAAACTGTTTTTT. The encoded protein is CASSTQGWEKLFF.

The chain links TRBV7-3 to TRBJ2-2; TRBD1 is a possible D gene (5 bases). Trimming shortened V by 1 base and J by 6 bases, and 9 bases separated the two germline ends. This CDR3 region has 14 residues. Germline assignment: CDR1 SGHTA and CDR2 FQGTGA. The CDR3 DNA reads as TGTGCCAGCAGCTTAAATCAGGGTCCCGGGGAGCTGTTTTTT. Amino acids: CASSLNQGPGELFF. Using reference TRBV7-3 and TRBJ2-2 for the parts outside the CDR3, the full variable domain is GAGVSQTPSNKVTEKGKYVELRCDPISGHTALYWYRQSLGQGPEFLIYFQGTGAADDSGLPNDRFFAVRPEGSVSTLKIQRTERGDSAVYLCASSLNQGPGELFFGEGSRLTVL.

The rearrangement links TRBV12-5 to TRBJ2-7; D may be TRBD1 (5 bases). The CDR3 sequence is 17 residues long. The V and J ends lost 5 bases and 3 bases respectively, with 23 bases between them. Per germline, CDR1 LGHNT and CDR2 FRNRAP. The CDR3 bases are TGTGCTAGTGGTCCATCTTCTTGGGCCACAGGAAACTACGAGCAGTACTTC. It codes for CASGPSSWATGNYEQYF.

This clone was detected once. The J gene is TRBJ1-5, the V gene TRBV2; D ambiguous. In germline, CDR1 is SNHLY, CDR2 FYNNEI. CDR3 length equals 14 residues. V lost 2 bases to trimming and J lost 4 bases, with 9 bases between them. CDR3 nucleotides: TGTGCCAGCAGTGAATACGGCGGAAATCAGCCCCAGCATTTT. As protein: CASSEYGGNQPQHF.

This clone appeared once. J is TRBJ2-1 and V is TRBV13; D uncertain. This CDR3 region has 15 residues. V lost 4 bases and J lost 0, with 10 bases in between. In germline, CDR1 is PRHDT, CDR2 FYEKMQ (reference sequence). The CDR3 DNA reads TGTGCCAGCAGCTCTCCAGACTTCTCCTACAATGAGCAGTTCTTC. It is translated as CASSSPDFSYNEQFF.